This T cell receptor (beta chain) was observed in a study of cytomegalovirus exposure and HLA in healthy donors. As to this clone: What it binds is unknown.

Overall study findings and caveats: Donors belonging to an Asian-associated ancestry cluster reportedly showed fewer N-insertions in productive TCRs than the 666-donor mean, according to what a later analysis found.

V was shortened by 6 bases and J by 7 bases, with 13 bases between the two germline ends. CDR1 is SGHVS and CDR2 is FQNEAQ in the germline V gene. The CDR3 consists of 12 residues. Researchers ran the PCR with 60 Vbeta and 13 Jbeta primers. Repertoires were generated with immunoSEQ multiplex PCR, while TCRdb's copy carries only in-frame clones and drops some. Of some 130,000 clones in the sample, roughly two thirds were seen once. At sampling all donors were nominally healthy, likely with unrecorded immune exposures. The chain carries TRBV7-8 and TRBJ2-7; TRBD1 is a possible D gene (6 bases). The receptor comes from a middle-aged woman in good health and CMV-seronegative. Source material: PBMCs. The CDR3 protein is CASRLGGGEQYF. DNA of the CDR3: TGTGCCAGCAGACTAGGGGGTGGTGAGCAGTACTTC.